The sequence of this T cell receptor beta chain was determined in a study of control samples from healthy donors and cancer patients. CDR1 MGHDK and CDR2 SYGVNS come from the germline V gene. The germline V and J ends were trimmed by 6 bases and 3 bases, with 10 bases remaining between them. The length of the CDR3 is 13 residues. The assay was immunoSEQ multiplex PCR, and TCRdb's table has in-frame clones only and misses some. The repertoire holds approximately 97,000 clones, approximately 86% seen once, with 14% in the top ten. This clonotype was sampled from a man aged 25-45 years in good health. This chain links TRBV25-1 with TRBJ2-3; D is perhaps TRBD1 (6 bases). The sample consisted of blood. The CDR3: CASSRQATDTQYF. The CDR3 DNA is TGTGCCAGCAGCAGACAGGCAACAGATACGCAGTATTTT.